This T cell receptor (beta chain) originates from a study of T cells in Graves' hyperthyroidism and ophthalmopathy. Study as a whole: It was at initial diagnosis, before any treatment, that peripheral blood was collected.

Hyperthyroidism of Graves' type that showed no ophthalmopathy progression within 18 months was stable. Regarding this clonotype: Its antigen is not identified.

RNA transcripts served as the template for amplifying TCR beta CDR3 regions. A set of HTBI primers served as the primers for a first-round RT-PCR of the TCR CDR3. One entry per CDR3 protein results from TCRdb running MiXCR on the multiplex PCR reads. The profile shows about 550,000 distinct CDR3 sequences, less than 25% of them singletons. The study's findings and limits: The blood repertoire included most of the expanded thyroid clonotypes above 0.001.

The ends lost 4 bases at V and 1 base at J; junction bases unmatched: 8. Germline values: CDR1 LGHNA, CDR2 YNFKEQ. The CDR3 sequence is 17 residues long. The clonotype was recovered from a young man with Graves' hyperthyroidism. The chain joins TRBV4-2 to TRBJ1-2, with TRBD1 identical over 11 bases. Sequencing was performed on blood. The CDR3 DNA reads as TGTGCCAGCAGCCCCGGACAGGGGGCGACCCTTAACTATGGCTACACCTTC. Amino acids: CASSPGQGATLNYGYTF.